This T cell receptor beta chain was obtained from a study of T-cell memory formation after mild COVID-19. Overall study results and limits: The pre-infection memory compartment contained some responding clones, suggesting cross-reactive memory joined.

In its sample, this clonotype was seen once. As yet, its antigen is unknown. MiXCR, run by TCRdb on the 5' RACE reads, gives a single entry per CDR3 protein. The data contain about 140,000 distinct CDR3 sequences, 14% of them seen just once; the ten biggest clones take up under 30%. CDR1 and CDR2 from the germline V gene are SGHVS and FQNEAQ. The CDR3 runs to 15 residues. V lost 3 bases, J lost 3 bases, and 14 bases lay in between. The TCR sequence derives from an adult woman who had mild COVID-19 (a few samples of this study predate the infection). Cell type and time point are not known. This rearrangement joins TRBV7-8 to TRBJ2-5; the D call may be TRBD1 or TRBD2 (5 bases each). Sequencing input: PBMCs or a T cell subset sorted from them (not recorded which). The CDR3 protein is CASSFYGAYKETQYF. CDR3 bases: TGTGCCAGCAGCTTTTACGGGGCGTACAAAGAGACCCAGTACTTC.